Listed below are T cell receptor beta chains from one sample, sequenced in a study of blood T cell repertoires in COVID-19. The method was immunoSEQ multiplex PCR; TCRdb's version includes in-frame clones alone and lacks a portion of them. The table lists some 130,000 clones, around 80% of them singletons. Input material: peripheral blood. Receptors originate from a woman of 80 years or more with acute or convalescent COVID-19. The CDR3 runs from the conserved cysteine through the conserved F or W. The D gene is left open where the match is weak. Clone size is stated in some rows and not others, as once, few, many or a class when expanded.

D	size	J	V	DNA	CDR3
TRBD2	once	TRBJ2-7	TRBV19	TGTGCCAGTAGTATACTAGCGGGGGACTACGAGCAGTACTTC	CASSILAGDYEQYF
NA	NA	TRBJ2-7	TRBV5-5	TGTGCCAGCAGCTTGGAACTAATCTACGAGCAGTACTTC	CASSLELIYEQYF
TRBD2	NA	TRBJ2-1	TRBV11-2	TGTGCCAGCAGCTGGACTAGCGGGGGGGCTATCAGTAATCTGCAGTTCTTC	CASSWTSGGAISNLQFF
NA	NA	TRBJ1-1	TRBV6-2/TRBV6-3	TGTGCCAGCAGTTACTTATTGGGACAAGCGGCTGAAGCTTTCTTT	CASSYLLGQAAEAFF
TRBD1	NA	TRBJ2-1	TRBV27	TGTGCCAGCAGTTTAAGGTCCGGGACAGGGGTCAGGGAGCAGTTCTTC	CASSLRSGTGVREQFF
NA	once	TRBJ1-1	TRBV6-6	TGTGCCAGCAGCTCAGGAGCAGGGGTCCTGAACACTGAAGCTTTCTTT	CASSSGAGVLNTEAFF
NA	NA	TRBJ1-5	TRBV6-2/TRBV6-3	TGTGCCAGCAGCTTCGGGACTGATCAGCCCCAGCATTTT	CASSFGTDQPQHF
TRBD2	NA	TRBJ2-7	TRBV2	TGTGCCAGCAGAGGACTAGCGGGAGCCTACGAGCAGTACTTC	CASRGLAGAYEQYF
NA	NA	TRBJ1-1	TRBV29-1	TGCAGCGTTAGTTTAGGGGAGAACACTGAAGCTTTCTTT	CSVSLGENTEAFF
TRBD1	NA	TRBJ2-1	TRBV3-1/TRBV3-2	TGTGCCAGCACTCGACAGGGTGCCTACAATGAGCAGTTCTTC	CASTRQGAYNEQFF